This T cell receptor (beta chain) is drawn from a study of early stage breast cancer tumors. The CDR3 covers 15 residues. Germline CDR1 reads SGHTA; CDR2 reads FQGNSA. J gave up 2 bases and V 5 bases, and 8 bases lay outside the gene matches. The data were produced by immunoSEQ multiplex PCR, yet TCRdb's version contains in-frame clones alone and is incomplete. Here the sample spans approximately 54,000 clones, over 75% being singletons. The sequenced sample was blood. The chain couples TRBV7-2 to TRBJ2-7, with TRBD1 identical over 8 bases. This TCR came from a person aged 40-50 years with breast cancer. Here the CDR3 DNA reads TGTGCCAGCAGCGCCAATTCCAGGGGGCCCTACGAGCAGTACTTC. It is translated as CASSANSRGPYEQYF.